The entry below describes one T cell receptor (beta chain). What it recognizes is unknown. The data were taken from a study of identical twins. Overall study findings and caveats: Twin-shared out-of-frame alpha sequences were enriched for low generation probability. Cross-sectional statistics underpinned the conclusions; the same donors were not followed. The authors noted that invariant MAIT and iNKT cells could partly confound zero-insertion analyses.

TCRdb passed the 5' RACE reads through MiXCR, listing each CDR3 protein once. The table lists 250,000 to 350,000 distinct CDR3 sequences, roughly 8.6% of them singletons. This sample was shared with a second study, whose subject was yellow fever vaccine responses in identical twins.

This clonotype was sampled from a woman aged 18-30 years in good health. What was sequenced was memory (CD45RO+) T cells sorted from blood.

The CDR3 spells CASSLARGPRSSYNEQFF. The CDR3 DNA reads as TGTGCCAGCAGCTTAGCCCGGGGACCGCGGAGCTCCTACAATGAGCAGTTCTTC. The rearrangement links TRBV11-1 to TRBJ2-1; D assignment may be TRBD1 or TRBD2 (5 bases each). The V end was cut by 0 bases, the J end by 0 bases, with 15 bases between. Per the germline V gene, CDR1 is SGHAT and CDR2 is FQDESV (reference sequence). The CDR3 sequence is 18 residues long.